This T cell receptor (beta chain) stems from a study of blood T cell repertoires in COVID-19. Study context: Sites in the United States, Italy and Spain provided acute and convalescent COVID-19 samples. The cDNA or gDNA used as material had been derived from T cells, B-cell-depleted T cells, or PBMCs.

The CDR3 has 17 residues. Germline V gene data show CDR1 as SEHNR and CDR2 as FQNEAQ (reference sequence). With 5 bases clipped from V and 0 bases from J, the junction kept 9 bases outside the gene matches. As originally analysed: Nucleated cell number was recorded as an estimate derived from reference gene primer amplification. This table comes from immunoSEQ multiplex PCR, and its TCRdb copy is limited to in-frame clones, with some not included. V, J and clone size are those of that table, while D and trimming were read from the DNA. The repertoire holds tens of thousands of clones, 70% to 90% seen once, with more than 4.5% in the top ten.

The chain has TRBV7-9 and TRBJ1-4; TRBD1 agrees at 7 bases. What was sequenced was peripheral blood. The sequence derives from a man between 60 and 70 years old with acute or convalescent COVID-19. Here the CDR3 DNA reads TGTGCCAGCAGCGCAGACAGGGCCCCAACAACTAATGAAAAACTGTTTTTT. Protein sequence: CASSADRAPTTNEKLFF.